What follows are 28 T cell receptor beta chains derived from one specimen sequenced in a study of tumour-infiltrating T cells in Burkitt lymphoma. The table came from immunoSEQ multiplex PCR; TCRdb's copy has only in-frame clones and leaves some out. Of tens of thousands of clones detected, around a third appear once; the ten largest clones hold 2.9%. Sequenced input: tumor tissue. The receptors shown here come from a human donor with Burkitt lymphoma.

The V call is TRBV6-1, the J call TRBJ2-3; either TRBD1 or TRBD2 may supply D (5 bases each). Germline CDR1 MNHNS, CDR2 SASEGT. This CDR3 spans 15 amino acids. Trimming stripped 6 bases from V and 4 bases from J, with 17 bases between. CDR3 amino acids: CASRYVEGSADTQYF. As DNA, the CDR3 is TGTGCCAGCAGGTACGTCGAGGGGTCAGCAGATACGCAGTATTTT.

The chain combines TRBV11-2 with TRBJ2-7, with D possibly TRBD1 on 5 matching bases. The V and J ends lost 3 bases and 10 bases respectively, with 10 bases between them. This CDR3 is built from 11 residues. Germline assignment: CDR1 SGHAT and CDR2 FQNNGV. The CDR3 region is CASSLGLVQYF. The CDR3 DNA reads TGTGCCAGCAGCTTGGGGCTCGTTCAGTACTTC.

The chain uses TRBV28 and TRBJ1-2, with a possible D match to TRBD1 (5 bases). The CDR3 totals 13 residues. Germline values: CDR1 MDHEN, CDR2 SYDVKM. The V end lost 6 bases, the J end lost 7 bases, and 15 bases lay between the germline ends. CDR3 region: CASRYTGGSGYTF. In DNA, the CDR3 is TGTGCCAGCAGGTATACAGGAGGGTCTGGCTACACCTTC.

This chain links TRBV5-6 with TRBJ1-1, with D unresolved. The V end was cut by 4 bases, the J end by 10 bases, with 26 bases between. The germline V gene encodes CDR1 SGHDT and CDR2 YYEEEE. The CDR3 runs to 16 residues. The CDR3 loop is CASSILGPGQSLGAFF. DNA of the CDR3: TGTGCCAGCAGCATTTTGGGCCCGGGTCAATCCTTAGGAGCTTTCTTT.

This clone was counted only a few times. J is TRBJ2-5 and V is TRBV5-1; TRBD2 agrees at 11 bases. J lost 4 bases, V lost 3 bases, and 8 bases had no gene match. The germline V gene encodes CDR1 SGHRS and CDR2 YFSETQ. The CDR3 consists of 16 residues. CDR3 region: CASSSTTSGGGETQYF. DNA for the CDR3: TGCGCCAGCAGCTCAACCACTAGCGGGGGAGGAGAGACCCAGTACTTC.

The CDR3 bases are TGCAGCCCAAGAAAGGGAGGGGATACTAGCTCCTACGAGCAGTACTTC. This gives the protein CSPRKGGDTSSYEQYF. The rearrangement links TRBV29-1 to TRBJ2-7; 7 bases match TRBD2. The CDR3 sequence is 16 residues long. V shed 8 bases and J 0 bases; nucleotides not matched to a gene: 16. Per germline, CDR1 SQVTM and CDR2 ANQGSEA.

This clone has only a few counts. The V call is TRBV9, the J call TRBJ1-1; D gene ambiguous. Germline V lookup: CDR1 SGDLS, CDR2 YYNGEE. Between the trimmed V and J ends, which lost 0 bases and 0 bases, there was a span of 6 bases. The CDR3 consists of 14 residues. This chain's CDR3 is CASSVGRLNTEAFF. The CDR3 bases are TGTGCCAGCAGCGTAGGACGGTTGAACACTGAAGCTTTCTTT.

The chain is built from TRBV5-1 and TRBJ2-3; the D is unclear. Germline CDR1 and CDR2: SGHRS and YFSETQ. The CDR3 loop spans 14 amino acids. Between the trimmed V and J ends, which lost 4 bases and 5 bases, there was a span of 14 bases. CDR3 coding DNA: TGCGCCAGCAGCCCGGGCCCCAGGAAAGATACGCAGTATTTT. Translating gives CASSPGPRKDTQYF. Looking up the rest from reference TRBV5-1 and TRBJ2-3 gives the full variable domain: KAGVTQTPRYLIKTRGQQVTLSCSPISGHRSVSWYQQTPGQGLQFLFEYFSETQRNKGNFPGRFSGRQFSNSRSEMNVSTLELGDSALYLCASSPGPRKDTQYFGPGTRLTVL.

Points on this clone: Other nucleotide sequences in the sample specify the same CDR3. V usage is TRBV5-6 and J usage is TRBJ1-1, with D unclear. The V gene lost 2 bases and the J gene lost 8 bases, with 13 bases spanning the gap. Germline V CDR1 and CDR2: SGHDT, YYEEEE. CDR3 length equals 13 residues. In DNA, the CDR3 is TGTGCCAGCAGCTTACAATTTCGCCTCGAAGCTTTCTTT. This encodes CASSLQFRLEAFF.

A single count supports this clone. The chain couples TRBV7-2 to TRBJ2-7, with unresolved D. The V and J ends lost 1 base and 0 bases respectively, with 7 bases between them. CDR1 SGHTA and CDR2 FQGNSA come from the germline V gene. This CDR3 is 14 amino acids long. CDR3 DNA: TGTGCCAGCAGCTTAGTATGGCGCTCCTACGAGCAGTACTTC. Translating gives CASSLVWRSYEQYF.

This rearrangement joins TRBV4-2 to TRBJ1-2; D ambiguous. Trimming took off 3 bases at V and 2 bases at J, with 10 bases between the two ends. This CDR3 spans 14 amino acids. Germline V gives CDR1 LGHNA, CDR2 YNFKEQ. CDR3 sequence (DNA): TGTGCCAGCAGCCATCCCGACCGAAACTATGGCTACACCTTC. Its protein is CASSHPDRNYGYTF.

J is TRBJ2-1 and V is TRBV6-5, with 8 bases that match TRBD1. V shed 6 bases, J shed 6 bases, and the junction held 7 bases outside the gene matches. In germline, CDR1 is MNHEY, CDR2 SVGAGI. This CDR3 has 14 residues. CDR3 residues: CASSPGQGFNEQFF. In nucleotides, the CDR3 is TGTGCCAGCAGCCCCGGACAGGGTTTCAATGAGCAGTTCTTC.

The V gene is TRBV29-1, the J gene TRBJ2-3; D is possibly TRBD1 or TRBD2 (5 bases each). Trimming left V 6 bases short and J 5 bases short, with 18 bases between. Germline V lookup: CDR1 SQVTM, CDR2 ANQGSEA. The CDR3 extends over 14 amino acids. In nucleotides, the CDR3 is TGCAGCGTGGTCGGGACGGCGGCGGGAGATACGCAGTATTTT. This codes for CSVVGTAAGDTQYF.

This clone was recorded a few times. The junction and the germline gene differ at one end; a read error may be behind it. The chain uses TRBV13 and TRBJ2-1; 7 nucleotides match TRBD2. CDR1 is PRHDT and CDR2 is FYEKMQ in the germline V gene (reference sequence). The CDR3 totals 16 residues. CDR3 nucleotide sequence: TGTGCCAGCAGCCTAGGGTTAGAGCGGGGCACCAATGAGCAGTTCTTC. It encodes CASSLGLERGTNEQFF. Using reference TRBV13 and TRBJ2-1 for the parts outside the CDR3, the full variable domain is AAGVIQSPRHLIKEKRETATLKCYPIPRHDTVYWYQQGPGQDPQFLISFYEKMQSDKGSIPDRFSAQQFSDYHSELNMSSLELGDSALYFCASSLGLERGTNEQFFGPGTRLTVL.

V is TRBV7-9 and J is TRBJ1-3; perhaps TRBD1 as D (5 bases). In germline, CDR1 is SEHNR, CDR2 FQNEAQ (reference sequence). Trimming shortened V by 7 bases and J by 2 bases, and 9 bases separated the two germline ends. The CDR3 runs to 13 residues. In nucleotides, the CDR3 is TGTGCCAGCACCGGGACTGCTGGAAACACCATATATTTT. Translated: CASTGTAGNTIYF.

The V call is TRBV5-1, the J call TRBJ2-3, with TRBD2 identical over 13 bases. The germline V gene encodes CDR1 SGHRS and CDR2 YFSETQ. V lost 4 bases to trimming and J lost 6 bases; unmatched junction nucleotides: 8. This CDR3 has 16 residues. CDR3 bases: TGCGCCAGCAGCCGACTAGCGGGGGGACCAGGGGATACGCAGTATTTT. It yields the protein CASSRLAGGPGDTQYF.

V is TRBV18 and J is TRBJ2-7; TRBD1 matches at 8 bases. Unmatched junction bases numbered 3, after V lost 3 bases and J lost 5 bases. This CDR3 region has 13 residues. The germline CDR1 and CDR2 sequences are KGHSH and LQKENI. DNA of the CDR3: TGTGCCAGCTCACCGACAGGGGACCACGAGCAGTACTTC. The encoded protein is CASSPTGDHEQYF.

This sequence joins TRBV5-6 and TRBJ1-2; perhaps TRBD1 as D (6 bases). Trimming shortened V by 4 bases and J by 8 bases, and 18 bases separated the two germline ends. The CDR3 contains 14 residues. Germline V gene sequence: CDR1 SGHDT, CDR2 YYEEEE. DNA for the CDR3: TGTGCCAGCAGCCAGCGGGACACGGCTGGGGGCTACACCTTC. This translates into CASSQRDTAGGYTF.

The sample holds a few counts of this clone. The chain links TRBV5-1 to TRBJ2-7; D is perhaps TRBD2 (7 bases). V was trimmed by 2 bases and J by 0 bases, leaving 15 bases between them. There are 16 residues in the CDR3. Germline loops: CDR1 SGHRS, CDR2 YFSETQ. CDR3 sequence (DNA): TGCGCCAGCAGCTTCTCCGGCGGGGGCTTCTCCTACGAGCAGTACTTC. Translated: CASSFSGGGFSYEQYF. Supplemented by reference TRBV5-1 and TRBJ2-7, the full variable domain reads KAGVTQTPRYLIKTRGQQVTLSCSPISGHRSVSWYQQTPGQGLQFLFEYFSETQRNKGNFPGRFSGRQFSNSRSEMNVSTLELGDSALYLCASSFSGGGFSYEQYFGPGTRLTVT.

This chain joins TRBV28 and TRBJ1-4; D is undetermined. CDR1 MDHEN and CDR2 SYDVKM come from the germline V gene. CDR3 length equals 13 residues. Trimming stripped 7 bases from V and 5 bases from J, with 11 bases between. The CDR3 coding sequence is TGTGCCAGCATAGGTTGGTTAAATGAAAAACTGTTTTTT. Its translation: CASIGWLNEKLFF.

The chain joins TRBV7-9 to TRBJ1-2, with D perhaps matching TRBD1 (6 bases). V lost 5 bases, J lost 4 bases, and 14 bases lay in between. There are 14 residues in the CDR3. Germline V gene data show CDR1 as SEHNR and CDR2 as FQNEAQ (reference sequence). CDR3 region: CASSPGQSSYGYTF. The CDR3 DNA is TGTGCCAGCAGCCCAGGACAGTCAAGCTATGGCTACACCTTC.

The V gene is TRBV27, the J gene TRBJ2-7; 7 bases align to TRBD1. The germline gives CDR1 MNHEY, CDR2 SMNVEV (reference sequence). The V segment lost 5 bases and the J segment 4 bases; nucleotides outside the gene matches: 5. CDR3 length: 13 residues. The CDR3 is CASSLAGGYEQYF. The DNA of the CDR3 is TGTGCCAGCAGTCTGGCAGGGGGTTACGAGCAGTACTTC.

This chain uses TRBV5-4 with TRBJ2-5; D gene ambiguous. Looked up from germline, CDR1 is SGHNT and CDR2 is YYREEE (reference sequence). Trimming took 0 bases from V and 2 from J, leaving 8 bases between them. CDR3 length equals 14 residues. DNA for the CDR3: TGTGCCAGCAGCTTGGAAGGTAGACAAGAGACCCAGTACTTC. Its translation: CASSLEGRQETQYF. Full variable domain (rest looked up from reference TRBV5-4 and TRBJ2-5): ETGVTQSPTHLIKTRGQQVTLRCSSQSGHNTVSWYQQALGQGPQFIFQYYREEENGRGNFPPRFSGLQFPNYSSELNVNALELDDSALYLCASSLEGRQETQYFGPGTRLLVL.

DNA of the CDR3: TGTGCCAGCAGCGTTAACGGGGGGACCACAGATACGCAGTATTTT. It encodes CASSVNGGTTDTQYF. This chain connects TRBV9 to TRBJ2-3; 7 nucleotides agree with TRBD2. The CDR3 has 15 residues. V lost 2 bases to trimming and J lost 2 bases; unmatched junction nucleotides: 5. Germline values: CDR1 SGDLS, CDR2 YYNGEE.

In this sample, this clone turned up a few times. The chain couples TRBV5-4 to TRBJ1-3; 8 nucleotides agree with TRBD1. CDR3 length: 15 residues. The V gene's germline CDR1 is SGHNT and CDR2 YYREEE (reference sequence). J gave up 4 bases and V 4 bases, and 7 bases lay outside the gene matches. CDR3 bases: TGTGCCAGCAGCCCGGACAGGGTTAACGGAAACACCATATATTTT. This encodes CASSPDRVNGNTIYF.

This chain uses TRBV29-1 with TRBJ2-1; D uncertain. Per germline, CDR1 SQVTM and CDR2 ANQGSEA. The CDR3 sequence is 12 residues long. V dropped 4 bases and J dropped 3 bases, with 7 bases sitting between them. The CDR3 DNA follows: TGCAGCGTTGTAGGTAACTACAATGAGCAGTTCTTC. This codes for CSVVGNYNEQFF.

This chain's CDR3 is CASSPGQHHIQYF. DNA for the CDR3: TGTGCCAGCTCACCGGGACAGCATCACATTCAGTACTTC. The chain joins TRBV18 to TRBJ2-4; 7 bases fit TRBD1. CDR3 length equals 13 residues. Germline-derived CDR1 and CDR2 are KGHSH and LQKENI. V shed 3 bases, J shed 8 bases, and the junction held 4 bases outside the gene matches. The variable domain in full, with the rest retrieved from reference TRBV18 and TRBJ2-4, is NAGVMQNPRHLVRRRGQEARLRCSPMKGHSHVYWYRQLPEEGLKFMVYLQKENIIDESGMPKERFSAEFPKEGPSILRIQQVVRGDSAAYFCASSPGQHHIQYFGAGTRLSVL.

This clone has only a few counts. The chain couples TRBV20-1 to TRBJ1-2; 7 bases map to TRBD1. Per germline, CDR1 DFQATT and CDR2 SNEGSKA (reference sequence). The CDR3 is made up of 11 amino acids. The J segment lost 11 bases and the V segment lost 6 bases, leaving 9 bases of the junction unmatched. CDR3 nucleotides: TGCAGTGCCCGGAGACAGGGACTTTACACCTTC. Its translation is CSARRQGLYTF.